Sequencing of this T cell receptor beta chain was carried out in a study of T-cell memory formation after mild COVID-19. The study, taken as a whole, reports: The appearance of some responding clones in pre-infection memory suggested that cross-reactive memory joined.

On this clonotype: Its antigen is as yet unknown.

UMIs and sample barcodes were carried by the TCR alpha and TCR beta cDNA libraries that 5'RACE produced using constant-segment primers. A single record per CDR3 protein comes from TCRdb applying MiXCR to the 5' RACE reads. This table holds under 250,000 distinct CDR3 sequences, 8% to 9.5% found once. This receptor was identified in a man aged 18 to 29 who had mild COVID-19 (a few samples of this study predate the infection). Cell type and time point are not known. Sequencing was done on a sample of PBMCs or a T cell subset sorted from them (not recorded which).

The CDR3, as DNA: TGTGCCAGTAGTATTCCTGTCCTTGGGGAAAGGGGGAACACTGAAGCTTTCTTT. Its translation is CASSIPVLGERGNTEAFF. The chain links TRBV19 to TRBJ1-1; D is perhaps TRBD1 (5 bases). The CDR3 is 18 amino acids. The germline V and J ends were trimmed by 3 bases and 1 base, with 21 bases remaining between them. Per germline, CDR1 LNHDA and CDR2 SQIVND (reference sequence).